This T cell receptor beta chain was sequenced for a study of blood T cells in healthy people across ages. Combining a sample-barcoded 5' primer with a J-beta primer mix, a second PCR ran for roughly 7 to 12 cycles. Tags on each cDNA molecule came from a template-switch adaptor with 12 random nucleotides. TCRdb used MiXCR to reprocess the 5' RACE reads, holding one entry per CDR3 protein. The data show hundreds of thousands of distinct CDR3 sequences, about 30% seen once. General study findings and limits: Aged donors had fewer naive CD4+ cells and lower diversity than long-lived donors.

Donors ranged from 6 to 90 years old and were healthy Caucasians in Russia. Points on this clonotype: Antigen: not known.

Germline CDR1 and CDR2: SGDLS and YYNGEE. CDR3 length: 14 residues. V lost 4 bases and J lost 5, with 14 bases in between. This clonotype originated in an elderly woman in good health. The chain employs TRBV9 and TRBJ2-3, with no clear D. Sequenced material: blood. CDR3 region: CASSPAVYIDTQYF. CDR3 DNA: TGTGCCAGCAGCCCTGCAGTTTATATAGATACGCAGTATTTT.